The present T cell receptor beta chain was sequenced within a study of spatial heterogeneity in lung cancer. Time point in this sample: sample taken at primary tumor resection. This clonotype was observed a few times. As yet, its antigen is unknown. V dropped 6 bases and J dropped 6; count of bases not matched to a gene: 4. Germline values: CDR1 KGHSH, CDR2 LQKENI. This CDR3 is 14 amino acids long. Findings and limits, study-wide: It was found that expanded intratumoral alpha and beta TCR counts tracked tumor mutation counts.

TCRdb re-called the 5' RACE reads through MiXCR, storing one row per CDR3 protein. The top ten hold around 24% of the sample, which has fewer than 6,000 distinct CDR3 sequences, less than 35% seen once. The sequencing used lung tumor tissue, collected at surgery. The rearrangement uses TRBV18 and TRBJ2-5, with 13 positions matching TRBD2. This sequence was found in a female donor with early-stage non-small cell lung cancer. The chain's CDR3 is CASSGLAGVKTQYF. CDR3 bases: TGTGCCAGCTCCGGACTAGCGGGGGTCAAGACCCAGTACTTC.